The 31 T cell receptor beta chains in this list originate from one sample, sequenced in a study of T cells in Graves' hyperthyroidism and ophthalmopathy. The TCR beta CDR3 regions underwent amplification using RNA transcripts as the source. During a first-round RT-PCR of the TCR CDR3, the HTBI primer set was used. MiXCR, run by TCRdb on the multiplex PCR reads, gives a single entry per CDR3 protein. The sample holds around 450,000 distinct CDR3 sequences; about 15% are singletons and the top ten take over 7.5%. Source material: blood. The receptor source for this set is a woman under 30 with Graves' hyperthyroidism.

This clonotype was counted ten times or more. The chain couples TRBV19 to TRBJ1-6; D is uncertain. The CDR3 runs 14 residues. Germline CDR1 and CDR2: LNHDA and SQIVND (reference sequence). V lost 3 bases and J 7 bases, leaving 10 bases between the germline ends. DNA of the CDR3: TGTGCCAGTAGTATCAGGCAACAGAATTCACCCCTCCACTTT. Translated: CASSIRQQNSPLHF.

The genes are TRBV6-2 or TRBV6-3 and TRBJ2-1; TRBD1 matches at 7 bases. V trimming: 5 bases; J trimming: 4 bases; junction bases outside the gene matches: 5. The CDR3 sequence is 14 residues long. The germline CDR1 and CDR2 sequences are MNHEY and SVGEGT. The CDR3 coding sequence is TGTGCCAGCAGTACAGGGGCCGCATACAATGAGCAGTTCTTC. Its protein product is CASSTGAAYNEQFF.

There are many counts of this clonotype. The chain links TRBV5-1 to TRBJ1-4; D is perhaps TRBD1 (6 bases). This CDR3 has 20 amino acids. Germline values: CDR1 SGHRS, CDR2 YFSETQ. Trimming pared 4 bases from V and 0 bases from J, leaving 25 bases between. CDR3 loop: CASSHGRQGRKIATNEKLFF. CDR3 bases: TGCGCCAGCAGCCACGGGAGGCAGGGGCGCAAAATTGCAACTAATGAAAAACTGTTTTTT. Complete variable domain (other parts from reference TRBV5-1 and TRBJ1-4): KAGVTQTPRYLIKTRGQQVTLSCSPISGHRSVSWYQQTPGQGLQFLFEYFSETQRNKGNFPGRFSGRQFSNSRSEMNVSTLELGDSALYLCASSHGRQGRKIATNEKLFFGSGTQLSVL.

This clonotype was seen ten or more times. The genes are TRBV2 and TRBJ2-3, with 9 bases matching TRBD2. The V gene end was trimmed by 6 bases and the J gene end by 0 bases; junction bases not matched to a gene: 10. In germline, CDR1 is SNHLY, CDR2 FYNNEI. CDR3 size: 17 residues. CDR3 in DNA: TGTGCCAGCAGGGGGCTAGCGGGGCTAACTAGCACAGATACGCAGTATTTT. Its protein product is CASRGLAGLTSTDTQYF.

The V call is TRBV2, the J call TRBJ1-2, with TRBD1 identical over 9 bases. This CDR3 has 15 amino acids. Germline CDR1 reads SNHLY; CDR2 reads FYNNEI. V dropped 6 bases and J dropped 4; count of bases not matched to a gene: 9. The CDR3 DNA reads TGTGCCAGCAGCCTAACAGGGGGCGCCGGCTATGGCTACACCTTC. Translation: CASSLTGGAGYGYTF.

This clonotype was picked up a small number of times. The chain joins TRBV29-1 to TRBJ2-3; the match to TRBD2 covers 8 bases. Germline assignment: CDR1 SQVTM and CDR2 ANQGSEA. The CDR3 covers 14 residues. The J segment lost 4 bases and the V segment lost 5 bases, leaving 8 bases of the junction unmatched. CDR3 region: CSVHPGRAADTQYF. DNA of the CDR3: TGCAGCGTTCACCCCGGGAGGGCCGCAGATACGCAGTATTTT.

This clonotype occurred many times. The rearrangement uses TRBV29-1 and TRBJ2-5, with a possible D match to TRBD1 (5 bases). CDR1 SQVTM and CDR2 ANQGSEA come from the germline V gene. This CDR3 comprises 12 residues. Trimming shortened V by 5 bases and J by 4 bases, and 11 bases separated the two germline ends. The CDR3 loop reads CSVRQPAETQYF. The CDR3 nucleotides are TGCAGCGTTAGACAGCCGGCAGAGACCCAGTACTTC. The complete variable domain, with remaining parts taken from reference TRBV29-1 and TRBJ2-5, reads SAVISQKPSRDICQRGTSLTIQCQVDSQVTMMFWYRQQPGQSLTLIATANQGSEATYESGFVIDKFPISRPNLTFSTLTVSNMSPEDSSIYLCSVRQPAETQYFGPGTRLLVL.

This clonotype was picked up many times. This chain uses TRBV20-1 with TRBJ2-1; the D gene is possibly TRBD1 (5 bases). The length of the CDR3 is 16 residues. Trimming removed 1 base at V and 0 bases at J, with 13 bases between. Germline V CDR1 and CDR2: DFQATT, SNEGSKA (reference sequence). The DNA of the CDR3 is TGCAGTGCTAGAGGTCAGGGTACGAGCTCCTACAATGAGCAGTTCTTC. Its translation: CSARGQGTSSYNEQFF.

This clonotype appeared many times. This chain joins TRBV12-3 or TRBV12-4 and TRBJ1-4; D gene ambiguous. V was shortened by 2 bases and J by 5 bases, with 15 bases between the two germline ends. The CDR3 consists of 16 residues. The CDR3 nucleotides are TGTGCCAGCAGTTTATTCGGGAGGCAGAGAAATGAAAAACTGTTTTTT. Translation gives CASSLFGRQRNEKLFF.

This clonotype showed up many times. This chain uses TRBV2 with TRBJ2-7; 7 bases align to TRBD2. Trimming cost V 5 bases and J 1 base; bases outside gene matches: 2. This CDR3 has 13 residues. CDR1 SNHLY and CDR2 FYNNEI come from the germline V gene. The CDR3 DNA sequence: TGTGCCAGCAGTAGGACTAGGTCCTACGAGCAGTACTTC. The encoded protein is CASSRTRSYEQYF. Full variable domain (remainder filled in from reference TRBV2 and TRBJ2-7): EPEVTQTPSHQVTQMGQEVILRCVPISNHLYFYWYRQILGQKVEFLVSFYNNEISEKSEIFDDQFSVERPDGSNFTLKIRSTKLEDSAMYFCASSRTRSYEQYFGPGTRLTVT.

V is TRBV20-1 and J is TRBJ1-2, with D perhaps matching TRBD1 (6 bases). V lost 6 bases, J lost 8 bases, and 16 bases lay in between. Germline V gives CDR1 DFQATT, CDR2 SNEGSKA (reference sequence). The CDR3 loop spans 12 amino acids. The CDR3 coding sequence is TGCAGTGCACGGGACACATCGGGGGGCTACACCTTC. The encoded protein is CSARDTSGGYTF.

V gene TRBV4-1 combines with J gene TRBJ2-2; 7 nucleotides line up with TRBD1. V dropped 3 bases and J dropped 3; count of bases not matched to a gene: 13. The germline V gene encodes CDR1 MGHRA and CDR2 YSYEKL. The CDR3 extends over 18 amino acids. The CDR3 region is CASSHPKRGRLDTGELFF. CDR3 DNA sequence: TGCGCCAGCAGCCACCCGAAAAGGGGGCGACTGGACACCGGGGAGCTGTTTTTT.

The chain couples TRBV30 to TRBJ1-1; perhaps TRBD1 as D (6 bases). V lost 2 bases, J lost 11 bases, and 15 bases lay in between. The CDR3 loop spans 12 amino acids. Germline V gene data show CDR1 as GTSNPN and CDR2 as SVGIG (reference sequence). The CDR3 spells CAWSTRTVKAFF. For the CDR3, the DNA is TGTGCCTGGAGTACTCGGACAGTTAAGGCTTTCTTT.

This clonotype showed up many times. The chain is built from TRBV30 and TRBJ1-1; no clear D. CDR1 is GTSNPN, CDR2 SVGIG, per germline (reference sequence). V lost 1 base and J lost 1, with 7 bases in between. This CDR3 is built from 13 residues. CDR3 in amino acids: CAWSGRRNTEAFF. For the CDR3, the DNA is TGTGCCTGGAGTGGCCGTAGGAACACTGAAGCTTTCTTT.

This clonotype was detected many times. This sequence joins TRBV20-1 and TRBJ2-7, with TRBD2 matching 7 bases. Germline V gene data show CDR1 as DFQATT and CDR2 as SNEGSKA (reference sequence). Trimming removed 4 bases from V and 7 bases from J; junction bases left unmatched: 7. This CDR3 has 12 amino acids. CDR3 residues: CSATTSVGEQYF. DNA for the CDR3: TGCAGTGCTACTACTAGCGTCGGGGAGCAGTACTTC.

This clonotype occurred many times. The V call is TRBV27, the J call TRBJ1-4, with D tentatively TRBD1 (6 bases). The CDR3 totals 15 residues. Trimming removed 6 bases at V and 4 bases at J, with 15 bases between. CDR1 is MNHEY, CDR2 SMNVEV, per germline (reference sequence). CDR3 in DNA: TGTGCCAGCAGCCCACGCAGGGGCCGTAATGAAAAACTGTTTTTT. As protein: CASSPRRGRNEKLFF.

This clonotype was counted many times. V usage is TRBV27 and J usage is TRBJ1-4, with D unresolved. CDR3 size: 17 residues. Trimming removed 6 bases from V and 7 bases from J, with 24 bases in between. Germline values: CDR1 MNHEY, CDR2 SMNVEV (reference sequence). CDR3 protein: CASSLGSRVKRGEKLFF. CDR3 DNA sequence: TGTGCCAGCAGCCTCGGGTCGAGAGTGAAGAGAGGTGAAAAACTGTTTTTT.

This clonotype was counted ten times or more. V usage is TRBV7-3 and J usage is TRBJ2-5, with 8 bases aligning to TRBD2. The CDR3 covers 14 residues. V lost 4 bases and J lost 4; bases outside the gene matches: 5. Looked up from germline, CDR1 is SGHTA and CDR2 is FQGTGA. The CDR3 spells CASSSSGSGETQYF. CDR3 DNA sequence: TGTGCCAGCAGCTCGAGCGGGAGTGGAGAGACCCAGTACTTC.

V gene TRBV20-1 combines with J gene TRBJ2-4; tentative D call: TRBD2 (6 bases). This CDR3 is 15 amino acids long. CDR1 is DFQATT and CDR2 is SNEGSKA in the germline V gene (reference sequence). Trimming removed 3 bases from V and 0 bases from J, with 12 bases in between. CDR3 coding DNA: TGCAGTGCTAGTTCCGCGGGGATAGCCAAAAACATTCAGTACTTC. Encoded protein: CSASSAGIAKNIQYF.

This clonotype was found a few times. V gene TRBV6-1 combines with J gene TRBJ2-1; the match to TRBD2 covers 10 bases. V dropped 6 bases and J dropped 3; count of bases not matched to a gene: 5. The CDR3 sequence is 15 residues long. Germline loops: CDR1 MNHNS, CDR2 SASEGT. CDR3 in amino acids: CASSSASGSYNEQFF. The DNA of the CDR3 is TGTGCCAGCAGCTCCGCTAGCGGGAGCTACAATGAGCAGTTCTTC.

This chain joins TRBV30 and TRBJ2-2; 10 positions match TRBD2. Germline-derived CDR1 and CDR2 are GTSNPN and SVGIG (reference sequence). There are 16 residues in the CDR3. V lost 8 bases and J lost 8; bases outside the gene matches: 17. The CDR3 loop is CATQKPPLAGAGELFF. The CDR3 region has the DNA TGTGCCACTCAAAAACCCCCCCTAGCGGGAGCTGGGGAGCTGTTTTTT.

The sample holds many counts of this clonotype. V gene TRBV3-1 combines with J gene TRBJ2-5; D remains ambiguous. Germline V lookup: CDR1 LGHDT, CDR2 YNNKEL (reference sequence). There are 13 residues in the CDR3. Trimming left V 1 base short and J 4 bases short, with 7 bases between. CDR3 nucleotides: TGTGCCAGCAGCCAAGGATGGGCAGAGACCCAGTACTTC. The encoded protein is CASSQGWAETQYF.

This clonotype was counted ten times or more. The V and J genes are TRBV12-3 or TRBV12-4 and TRBJ1-2; D is possibly TRBD1 (5 bases). V was cut by 4 bases and J by 5 bases, with 17 bases left in between. The CDR3 consists of 15 residues. The DNA of the CDR3 is TGTGCCAGCAGTTCCATCGGATGGGGGGTATATGGCTACACCTTC. It is translated as CASSSIGWGVYGYTF.

This clonotype has a count of ten or more. V and J are TRBV11-1 and TRBJ1-1; D perhaps matches TRBD1 (5 bases). V lost 7 bases and J 1 base, leaving 22 bases between the germline ends. Germline loops: CDR1 SGHAT, CDR2 FQDESV (reference sequence). This CDR3 contains 17 residues. The CDR3 bases are TGTGCCAGCACCGGAGGAGTAGGTTCAGGGAAGAACACTGAAGCTTTCTTT. Its translation is CASTGGVGSGKNTEAFF.

This clonotype was detected only a few times. The rearrangement joins TRBV6-2 or TRBV6-3 to TRBJ1-4; tentatively, D is TRBD1 (5 bases). The germline gives CDR1 MNHEY, CDR2 SVGEGT. The CDR3 contains 14 residues. V was clipped by 2 bases and J by 3 bases, with 7 bases between them. The CDR3 reads CASSYRGANEKLFF. The CDR3 nucleotides are TGTGCCAGCAGTTACCGGGGGGCTAATGAAAAACTGTTTTTT.

Ten or more counts support this clonotype. The chain has TRBV27 and TRBJ2-7; perhaps TRBD1 as D (7 bases). Per the germline V gene, CDR1 is MNHEY and CDR2 is SMNVEV (reference sequence). There are 13 residues in the CDR3. V lost 0 bases to trimming and J lost 7 bases, with 10 bases between them. The DNA for the CDR3 is TGTGCCAGCAGTTTATCACAGGGGAGGGAGCAGTACTTC. Amino acid sequence: CASSLSQGREQYF.

Of note for this clonotype: Its ends do not fully match the called genes, so a read error is possible. This chain uses TRBV19 with TRBJ1-5, with 9 bases matching TRBD1. This CDR3 comprises 16 residues. Per germline, CDR1 LNHDA and CDR2 SQIVND (reference sequence). CDR3: CANSIDHRGLDQPQHF. In DNA, the CDR3 is TGTGCCAATAGTATAGACCACAGGGGGCTTGATCAGCCCCAGCATTTT. The variable domain in full, with the rest retrieved from reference TRBV19 and TRBJ1-5, is DGGITQSPKYLFRKEGQNVTLSCEQNLNHDAMYWYRQDPGQGLRLIYYSQIVNDFQKGDIAEGYSVSREKKESFPLTVTSAQKNPTAFYLCANSIDHRGLDQPQHFGDGTRLSIL.

In the case of this clonotype: Possible read error: a much larger clone is one base away. The V call is TRBV4-1, the J call TRBJ2-7, with D perhaps TRBD1 (6 bases). Germline values: CDR1 MGHRA, CDR2 YSYEKL. The CDR3 has 15 residues. V was pared by 1 base and J by 6 bases, with 16 bases between. The CDR3 nucleotides read TGCGCCAGCAGCCAAGGCGACAGGAGCCCCTGCGAGCAGTACTTC. Its protein product is CASSQGDRSPCEQYF.

In this sample, this clonotype turned up a few times. This rearrangement joins TRBV3-1 to TRBJ2-2; no clear D gene. Germline V lookup: CDR1 LGHDT, CDR2 YNNKEL (reference sequence). The CDR3 spans 14 residues. Between the trimmed V and J ends, which lost 2 bases and 8 bases, there was a span of 12 bases. The CDR3, as DNA: TGTGCCAGCAGCCAATTCGGCAGCCTGGGGGAGCTGTTTTTT. Translated: CASSQFGSLGELFF.

This clonotype was seen more than once but under ten times. This rearrangement joins TRBV12-3 or TRBV12-4 to TRBJ2-2, with 10 bases fitting TRBD2. Trimming cost V 5 bases and J 4 bases; bases outside gene matches: 4. This CDR3 spans 15 amino acids. The CDR3 reads CASSTGLAATGELFF. CDR3 nucleotide sequence: TGTGCCAGCAGTACCGGACTAGCGGCCACCGGGGAGCTGTTTTTT.

This clonotype was seen many times. The chain employs TRBV5-4 and TRBJ2-3; 7 nucleotides agree with TRBD2. Germline V gives CDR1 SGHNT, CDR2 YYREEE (reference sequence). This CDR3 spans 16 amino acids. Germline trimming cut 1 base from V and 2 bases from J; bases unmatched to any gene: 7. The CDR3 protein is CASSLPTGTTTDTQYF. Here the CDR3 DNA reads TGTGCCAGCAGCTTGCCGACCGGGACTACCACAGATACGCAGTATTTT.